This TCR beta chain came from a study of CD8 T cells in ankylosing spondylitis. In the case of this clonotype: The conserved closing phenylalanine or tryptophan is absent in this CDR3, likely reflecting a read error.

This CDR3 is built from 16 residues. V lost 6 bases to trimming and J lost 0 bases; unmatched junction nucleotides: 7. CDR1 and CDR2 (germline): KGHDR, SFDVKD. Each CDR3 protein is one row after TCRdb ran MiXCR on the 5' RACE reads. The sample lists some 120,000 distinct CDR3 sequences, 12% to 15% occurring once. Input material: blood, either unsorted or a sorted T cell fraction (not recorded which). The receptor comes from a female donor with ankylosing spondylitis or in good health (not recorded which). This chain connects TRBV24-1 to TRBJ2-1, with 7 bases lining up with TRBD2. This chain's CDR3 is CATSPRETSSYNEQFL. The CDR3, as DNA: TGTGCCACCAGTCCGCGGGAGACAAGCTCCTACAATGAGCAGTTCTTG.